The entry below describes one T cell receptor beta chain. This entry belongs to a study of blood T cell repertoires in COVID-19. Recruitment covered about two dozen US areas and drew participants whose ages spanned roughly 18 to 89 years. As originally analysed: Estimated nucleated cell counts came from reference gene primer amplification. Using immunoSEQ multiplex PCR, the repertoire was profiled, and TCRdb retains in-frame clones only, with some absent. That table supplies the V and J calls and clone size; D and trimming were determined from the DNA. Of approximately 190,000 clones in the sample, about 88% were seen once. CDR1 and CDR2 from the germline V gene are SGHRS and YFSETQ. The ends lost 5 bases at V and 10 bases at J; junction bases unmatched: 11. The CDR3 extends over 14 amino acids.

The chain carries TRBV5-1 and TRBJ2-7, with TRBD2 matching over 11 bases. The receptor's source is a woman between 40 and 50 years old in a cohort exposed to, infected with or recovered from COVID-19 (not recorded which). Sequenced material: PBMCs or T cells enriched from blood (not recorded which). The CDR3 DNA reads as TGCGCCAGCAGTCCTACTAGCGGGAGTCCCCATCAGTACTTC. The encoded protein is CASSPTSGSPHQYF.